The 26 T cell receptor beta chains below come from one sample, sequenced in a study of long-term antiretroviral therapy in people with HIV. Survey-level resolution applied to immunoSEQ assay v3.0. The repertoire was sequenced with immunoSEQ multiplex PCR; TCRdb's copy has only in-frame clones and lacks some. The sample holds about 26,000 clones, around 87% seen once. Sequencing used unsorted PBMCs, obtained approximately 2.6 years after starting antiretroviral therapy. These receptors all come from a man aged 35 to 55 with HIV.

The V and J genes are TRBV6-5 and TRBJ2-1; 10 bases fit TRBD2. This CDR3 comprises 15 residues. The J segment lost 4 bases and the V segment lost 6 bases, leaving 6 bases of the junction unmatched. Looked up from germline, CDR1 is MNHEY and CDR2 is SVGAGI. CDR3 in DNA: TGTGCCAGCAGCCTAGGACTAGCGGTATACAATGAGCAGTTCTTC. Its protein product is CASSLGLAVYNEQFF.

This clone was recorded only once. The chain joins TRBV7-3 to TRBJ1-2; possible D gene TRBD1, 6 bases. Germline CDR1 reads SGHTA; CDR2 reads FQGTGA. Between the trimmed V and J ends, which lost 9 bases and 6 bases, there was a span of 11 bases. The CDR3 is 11 amino acids. The CDR3 nucleotides are TGTGCCAGTACCCAGGGGCATGGCTACACCTTC. This gives the protein CASTQGHGYTF. The full variable domain, rest sourced from reference TRBV7-3 and TRBJ1-2, is GAGVSQTPSNKVTEKGKYVELRCDPISGHTALYWYRQSLGQGPEFLIYFQGTGAADDSGLPNDRFFAVRPEGSVSTLKIQRTERGDSAVYLCASTQGHGYTFGSGTRLTVV.

The rearrangement uses TRBV6-1 and TRBJ2-7; 12 bases map to TRBD1. V was clipped by 3 bases and J by 7 bases; unmatched bases: 7. There are 15 residues in the CDR3. In germline, CDR1 is MNHNS, CDR2 SASEGT. CDR3 bases: TGTGCCAGCAGTGATCCGGGACAGGGGGCTAGGGAGCAGTACTTC. Residues: CASSDPGQGAREQYF.

This chain uses TRBV4-3 with TRBJ1-1, with D uncertain. Germline V CDR1 and CDR2: LGHNA, YSLEER. Trimming removed 1 base from V and 5 bases from J, with 8 bases in between. The CDR3 is 13 residues long. The CDR3 region has the DNA TGCGCCAGCAGCCAAGTAACGGGTACTGAAGCTTTCTTT. This encodes CASSQVTGTEAFF.

The chain links TRBV6-5 to TRBJ2-7; D is undetermined. V was clipped by 4 bases and J by 6 bases, with 19 bases between them. Looked up from germline, CDR1 is MNHEY and CDR2 is SVGAGI. This CDR3 region has 15 residues. CDR3 in amino acids: CASSSLRSVLGEQYF. Written as DNA, the CDR3 is TGTGCCAGCAGTTCCCTCCGTTCCGTTCTGGGCGAGCAGTACTTC.

This chain links TRBV5-8 with TRBJ1-1; D possibly corresponds to TRBD1 (6 bases). The CDR3 is 14 amino acids. Germline lookup yields CDR1 SGHTS and CDR2 YDEGEE. Trimming left V 2 bases short and J 3 bases short, with 11 bases between. The chain's CDR3 is CASSFGGRHTEAFF. The CDR3 DNA reads as TGTGCCAGCAGCTTTGGGGGCCGGCACACTGAAGCTTTCTTT. Drawing the rest from reference TRBV5-8 and TRBJ1-1, the complete variable domain is EAGVTQSPTHLIKTRGQQATLRCSPISGHTSVYWYQQALGLGLQFLLWYDEGEERNRGNFPPRFSGRQFPNYSSELNVNALELEDSALYLCASSFGGRHTEAFFGQGTRLTVV.

The table lists this clone with a few counts. The chain carries TRBV10-3 and TRBJ1-5; tentative D call: TRBD1 (6 bases). Germline values: CDR1 ENHRY, CDR2 SYGVKD. V gave up 7 bases and J gave up 6 bases, with 13 bases separating them. The CDR3 totals 13 residues. This CDR3 reads CAIKGQGSQPQHF. The CDR3 DNA reads as TGTGCCATCAAGGGGCAGGGGAGTCAGCCCCAGCATTTT.

The chain combines TRBV4-3 with TRBJ2-5; 10 bases are shared with TRBD1. This CDR3 spans 16 amino acids. V shed 0 bases and J 1 base; nucleotides not matched to a gene: 2. Germline V gene sequence: CDR1 LGHNA, CDR2 YSLEER. The CDR3 spells CASSQEGTGAQETQYF. As DNA, the CDR3 is TGCGCCAGCAGCCAAGAAGGGACAGGGGCCCAAGAGACCCAGTACTTC.

V usage is TRBV6-1 and J usage is TRBJ2-5; TRBD1 aligns across 7 bases. Germline CDR1 reads MNHNS; CDR2 reads SASEGT. Trimming removed 8 bases from V and 0 bases from J; junction bases left unmatched: 0. The length of the CDR3 is 12 residues. CDR3 region: CASGTDQETQYF. CDR3 coding DNA: TGTGCCAGCGGGACAGACCAAGAGACCCAGTACTTC.

The J gene is TRBJ2-5, the V gene TRBV4-2; D unclear. V was pared by 4 bases and J by 5 bases, with 11 bases between. The CDR3 consists of 13 residues. Per germline, CDR1 LGHNA and CDR2 YNFKEQ. The CDR3 protein is CASSPTRWETQYF. CDR3 sequence (DNA): TGTGCCAGCAGCCCAACAAGGTGGGAGACCCAGTACTTC.

The genes are TRBV2 and TRBJ2-1; 12 bases match TRBD2. The CDR3 totals 19 residues. Germline CDR1 and CDR2: SNHLY and FYNNEI. Trimming took 5 bases from V and 0 from J; bases not matched to a gene: 11. For the CDR3, the DNA is TGTGCCAGCAGTCGTGTGACTAGCGGGGGCCCGAGCTCCTACAATGAGCAGTTCTTC. Translated, it gives CASSRVTSGGPSSYNEQFF.

The chain joins TRBV25-1 to TRBJ2-7; no definite D call. Germline CDR1 MGHDK, CDR2 SYGVNS. V lost 1 base, J lost 2 bases, and 12 bases lay in between. The CDR3 loop spans 15 amino acids. The CDR3 reads CASSESGHFAYEQYF. The CDR3, as DNA: TGTGCCAGCAGTGAATCTGGGCACTTTGCCTACGAGCAGTACTTC.

The J gene is TRBJ2-2, the V gene TRBV12-5; no firm D call. Germline assignment: CDR1 LGHNT and CDR2 FRNRAP. The germline V and J ends were trimmed by 3 bases and 6 bases, with 5 bases remaining between them. This CDR3 region has 12 residues. CDR3 sequence reads: CASGLWAGELFF. The CDR3 region has the DNA TGTGCTAGTGGTTTATGGGCCGGGGAGCTGTTTTTT.

This chain uses TRBV9 with TRBJ1-2, with a weak D call TRBD1 (6 bases). The CDR3 spans 14 residues. The germline gives CDR1 SGDLS, CDR2 YYNGEE. Trimming cost V 4 bases and J 4 bases, with 14 bases left between them. In nucleotides, the CDR3 is TGTGCCAGCAGCCCGGATCCACAGGGCTATGGCTACACCTTC. This translates into CASSPDPQGYGYTF.

The rearrangement uses TRBV28 and TRBJ2-1; possible D gene TRBD1, 6 bases. The length of the CDR3 is 19 residues. Germline V gene data show CDR1 as MDHEN and CDR2 as SYDVKM. Trimming cost V 3 bases and J 6 bases, with 27 bases left between them. The CDR3, as DNA: TGTGCCAGCAGTTTGAAAAGGGTCTTTGTACAGGGCATCTTCAATGAGCAGTTCTTC. Translated: CASSLKRVFVQGIFNEQFF.

The chain carries TRBV11-2 and TRBJ2-7; a possible D gene is TRBD1 (6 bases). V was cut by 4 bases and J by 7 bases, with 23 bases left in between. CDR3 length: 16 amino acids. Germline loops: CDR1 SGHAT, CDR2 FQNNGV. CDR3 bases: TGTGCCAGCAGCTCTCTCCCGGACAGAAGGGGGTGGGAGCAGTACTTC. Its translation is CASSSLPDRRGWEQYF.

The chain joins TRBV18 to TRBJ1-4, with unresolved D. Germline V lookup: CDR1 KGHSH, CDR2 LQKENI. The germline V and J ends were trimmed by 1 base and 7 bases, with 10 bases remaining between them. This CDR3 contains 14 residues. The DNA of the CDR3 is TGTGCCAGCTCACCACGTTCCATGGGTGAAAAACTGTTTTTT. Residues: CASSPRSMGEKLFF.

V is TRBV25-1 and J is TRBJ1-1; 8 nucleotides match TRBD1. Unmatched junction bases numbered 12, after V lost 4 bases and J lost 8 bases. CDR1 and CDR2 from the germline V gene are MGHDK and SYGVNS. The CDR3 runs 15 residues. The CDR3 reads CASSGETGAKGEAFF. The DNA of the CDR3 is TGTGCCAGCAGTGGAGAGACAGGGGCTAAGGGGGAAGCTTTCTTT.

The rearrangement uses TRBV7-2 and TRBJ2-7; 10 bases line up with TRBD1. The ends lost 5 bases at V and 2 bases at J; junction bases unmatched: 9. Germline V gene data show CDR1 as SGHTA and CDR2 as FQGNSA. The CDR3 runs 16 residues. CDR3 coding DNA: TGTGCCAGCAGCCCTAGCTCCGGGACAGGGGCCTACGAGCAGTACTTC. This gives the protein CASSPSSGTGAYEQYF.

This clone has only a few counts. The rearrangement links TRBV30 to TRBJ1-6; 7 bases align to TRBD1. The V and J ends lost 5 bases and 0 bases, in that order; junction bases with no gene match: 7. The length of the CDR3 is 16 residues. Germline V lookup: CDR1 GTSNPN, CDR2 SVGIG (reference sequence). The CDR3 spells CAWVDRFSSYNSPLHF. The DNA for the CDR3 is TGTGCCTGGGTGGACAGGTTTAGCTCCTATAATTCACCCCTCCACTTT.

The chain is built from TRBV28 and TRBJ2-7; D is uncertain. Per germline, CDR1 MDHEN and CDR2 SYDVKM. V was trimmed by 5 bases and J by 2 bases, leaving 13 bases between them. The CDR3 is made up of 14 amino acids. CDR3 amino acids: CASSPLGQTYEQYF. The DNA for the CDR3 is TGTGCCAGCAGTCCCCTAGGGCAGACCTACGAGCAGTACTTC.

The rearrangement joins TRBV9 to TRBJ2-2; D might be TRBD1 or TRBD2, each matching 6 bases. Germline assignment: CDR1 SGDLS and CDR2 YYNGEE. The CDR3 is 16 amino acids. V dropped 0 bases and J dropped 5 bases, with 14 bases sitting between them. CDR3 loop: CASSVVPGATTGELFF. Here the CDR3 DNA reads TGTGCCAGCAGCGTAGTGCCGGGGGCGACTACCGGGGAGCTGTTTTTT.

The chain has TRBV7-9 and TRBJ2-1; D not resolved. The CDR3 runs 17 residues. From germline, CDR1 is SEHNR and CDR2 FQNEAQ (reference sequence). The ends were cut back, 0 bases at V and 2 bases at J, with 14 bases in the middle. The CDR3 reads CASSLAGLRLAYNEQFF. Here the CDR3 DNA reads TGTGCCAGCAGCTTAGCGGGTCTTCGGCTAGCCTACAATGAGCAGTTCTTC.

This sequence joins TRBV5-1 and TRBJ1-5, with unresolved D. V dropped 0 bases and J dropped 2 bases, with 6 bases sitting between them. CDR3 length equals 14 residues. Germline assignment: CDR1 SGHRS and CDR2 YFSETQ. The CDR3 here is CASSLGPGNQPQHF. The DNA for the CDR3 is TGCGCCAGCAGCTTGGGGCCTGGCAATCAGCCCCAGCATTTT.

The chain combines TRBV4-1 with TRBJ2-3; 7 bases line up with TRBD1. The V gene's germline CDR1 is MGHRA and CDR2 YSYEKL. Unmatched junction bases numbered 3, after V lost 0 bases and J lost 3 bases. The CDR3 is 15 amino acids. The CDR3 loop reads CASSQDGTATDTQYF. Written as DNA, the CDR3 is TGCGCCAGCAGCCAAGATGGGACAGCTACAGATACGCAGTATTTT.

This clone was recorded a few times. The chain is built from TRBV19 and TRBJ1-2, with 7 bases identical to TRBD1. The germline V gene has CDR1 LNHDA and CDR2 SQIVND (reference sequence). The CDR3 covers 14 residues. Unmatched junction bases numbered 9, after V lost 4 bases and J lost 7 bases. The CDR3 DNA sequence: TGTGCCAGTAGTACCCCGACAGGGCGTGGTGGCTACACCTTC. Protein sequence: CASSTPTGRGGYTF.